These 7 T cell receptor beta chains came from one sample sequenced in a study of early T cells in non-severe SARS-CoV-2 infection. A single record per CDR3 protein comes from TCRdb applying MiXCR to the 5' RACE reads. The sample contains some 91,000 distinct CDR3 sequences, approximately 11% of which appear only once. This sample comprised whole blood, obtained at baseline. Receptor source: an adult who was a healthcare worker with PCR-confirmed SARS-CoV-2 infection or an uninfected control (not recorded which).

This clonotype was found many times. This rearrangement joins TRBV28 to TRBJ2-7; 11 nucleotides line up with TRBD1. The CDR3 has 15 residues. V shed 6 bases, J shed 4 bases, and the junction held 8 bases outside the gene matches. In germline, CDR1 is MDHEN, CDR2 SYDVKM. CDR3 sequence reads: CASSEPGTGGYEQYF. In DNA, the CDR3 is TGTGCCAGCAGCGAGCCAGGGACAGGGGGTTACGAGCAGTACTTC.

V usage is TRBV10-1 and J usage is TRBJ1-1; D call uncertain. Germline V gene lookup returns CDR1 WNHNN and CDR2 SYGVQD (reference sequence). Trimming shortened V by 0 bases and J by 4 bases, and 6 bases separated the two germline ends. The CDR3 covers 13 residues. CDR3 protein: CASSESLATEAFF. In DNA, the CDR3 is TGCGCCAGCAGTGAGTCGTTGGCCACTGAAGCTTTCTTT.

V usage is TRBV7-2 and J usage is TRBJ2-2; D is possibly TRBD1 or TRBD2 (6 bases each). The CDR3 length is 14 residues. The ends were cut back, 3 bases at V and 6 bases at J, with 11 bases in the middle. Germline lookup yields CDR1 SGHTA and CDR2 FQGNSA. The CDR3 bases are TGTGCCAGCAGCTTCGGGGGCTACTCCGGGGAGCTGTTTTTT. Protein product: CASSFGGYSGELFF.

This clonotype was seen only a few times. The chain carries TRBV5-1 and TRBJ2-5, with D possibly TRBD2 on 6 matching bases. CDR3 length equals 14 residues. Germline lookup yields CDR1 SGHRS and CDR2 YFSETQ. Trimming removed 4 bases from V and 1 base from J, with 11 bases in between. Here the CDR3 reads CASSLGLAQETQYF. DNA for the CDR3: TGCGCCAGCAGCCTGGGACTGGCCCAAGAGACCCAGTACTTC.

The chain links TRBV29-1 to TRBJ1-1, with TRBD1 matching over 7 bases. Germline values: CDR1 SQVTM, CDR2 ANQGSEA. Trimming removed 8 bases from V and 0 bases from J; junction bases left unmatched: 6. The CDR3 is 13 amino acids. CDR3 nucleotides: TGCAGCCCTGAGGGACAGATGAACACTGAAGCTTTCTTT. Its translation: CSPEGQMNTEAFF.

Only a few counts were recorded for this clonotype. The gene calls are TRBV10-1 and TRBJ2-1; the D gene is possibly TRBD2 (5 bases). V was cut by 5 bases and J by 7 bases, with 15 bases left in between. Germline V gives CDR1 WNHNN, CDR2 SYGVQD (reference sequence). CDR3 length: 14 residues. CDR3 region: CASSQRAERNEQFF. The CDR3, as DNA: TGCGCCAGCAGTCAACGGGCCGAGCGGAATGAGCAGTTCTTC.

Ten or more counts support this clonotype. The chain employs TRBV6-2 or TRBV6-3 and TRBJ1-6, with unresolved D. The germline CDR1 and CDR2 sequences are MNHEY and SVGEGT. The V end was cut by 6 bases, the J end by 13 bases, with 13 bases between. This CDR3 has 12 amino acids. CDR3 in DNA: TGTGCCAGCAGGTACGGCGACGGGCCCCTCCACTTT. It yields the protein CASRYGDGPLHF.